This T cell receptor beta chain appears in the sequencing data of a study of identical twins. Using its own MiXCR run on the 5' RACE reads, TCRdb lists one record per CDR3 protein. The sample includes 540,000 or so distinct CDR3 sequences, 20% to 25% of them seen just once. A few counts support this clonotype. These data are also associated with another study on yellow fever vaccine responses in identical twins.

Sequencing was performed on CD4+ T cells sorted from blood. The TCR sequence derives from a young woman in good health.

The chain's CDR3 is CASSLGGRGSLYEQYF. The CDR3 DNA follows: TGCGCCAGCAGCTTGGGAGGCAGAGGGAGTCTCTACGAGCAGTACTTC. This chain links TRBV5-1 with TRBJ2-7, with D perhaps TRBD2 (5 bases). V lost 0 bases, J lost 3 bases, and 16 bases lay in between. The germline V gene encodes CDR1 SGHRS and CDR2 YFSETQ. The CDR3 spans 16 residues. The full variable domain, its missing parts supplied by reference TRBV5-1 and TRBJ2-7, is KAGVTQTPRYLIKTRGQQVTLSCSPISGHRSVSWYQQTPGQGLQFLFEYFSETQRNKGNFPGRFSGRQFSNSRSEMNVSTLELGDSALYLCASSLGGRGSLYEQYFGPGTRLTVT.